What follows describes a single T cell receptor (beta chain). These data are taken from a study of Ad26.COV2.S vaccination and SARS-CoV-2 variants. Overall study: The donor was enrolled in the Ad26.COV2.S arm of the COV1001 trial. Recipients of Ad26.COV2.S got it intramuscularly, once or twice 56 days apart.

Produced via immunoSEQ multiplex PCR; TCRdb's table is partial and in-frame only. The sample shows more than 400,000 clones, about 92% of them seen only once. The CDR3 spans 13 residues. Germline assignment: CDR1 LNHNV and CDR2 YYDKDF (reference sequence). V gave up 5 bases and J gave up 1 base, with 9 bases separating them. Treatment given: roughly 20 received Ad26.COV2.S at low or high dose, single or two shots; about five received placebo; per-sample allocation not given. Sampling took place 63 days after the first vaccine or placebo injection. Participants' vaccine, an Ad26 vector, delivered Wuhan-strain SARS-CoV-2 spike.

V usage is TRBV15 and J usage is TRBJ2-7; D is ambiguous. The origin of this receptor is a person aged 18-65 years who received the Ad26.COV2.S COVID-19 vaccine or a placebo. The input for sequencing was peripheral blood, taken in a trial of Ad26.COV2.S vaccine versus placebo. As DNA, the CDR3 is TGTGCCACCAGCTCGAGACGGTCCTACGAGCAGTACTTC. Protein: CATSSRRSYEQYF.